The entry below gives a single T cell receptor beta chain sequence along with its context. What it binds is not known. The sample originates from a study of response to subunit inactivated influenza vaccine. Study results and caveats: There was a suggestion from the authors that each seasonal influenza vaccination recruits few new T cells.

MiXCR, applied by TCRdb to the RT-PCR reads, yields one record per CDR3 protein. The sample has 800,000 to 1,000,000 distinct CDR3 sequences; 20% to 25% are singletons. The ends were cut back, 6 bases at V and 5 bases at J, with 16 bases in the middle. Germline loops: CDR1 MNHNS, CDR2 SASEGT. The CDR3 runs to 15 residues. The V call is TRBV6-1, the J call TRBJ2-2, with D possibly matching TRBD1 (5 bases). Sequencing used PBMCs from blood, obtained 4 to 6 days after vaccination. The receptor's source is a man over 45 who received an inactivated influenza vaccine. Here the CDR3 reads CASSRVARVTGELFF. Here the CDR3 DNA reads TGTGCCAGCAGCCGGGTCGCCAGGGTAACCGGGGAGCTGTTTTTT.